This passage covers 4 T cell receptor beta chains from one sample sequenced in a study of Ad26.COV2.S vaccination and SARS-CoV-2 variants (dated by TCRdb to the early 2020s). The sample's treatment or condition label, in plain terms: roughly 19 received Ad26.COV2.S at low or high dose, single or two shots; a few received placebo; per-sample allocation not given. Repertoires of vaccine and placebo recipients were sequenced from samples taken on day 63 after the first injection. Receptors were amplified or captured by the immunoSEQ multiplex PCR assay. This is the immuneACCESS table as TCRdb keeps it, with only in-frame sequences that have V and J called. A part of the clones is gone; compared with another copy, unresolved V genes explain less than half, and the rest is unexplained. Across this sample there are about 480,000 clones, with roughly 87% seen only once. The top ten clones comprise over 10% of the sample.

The sequences come from peripheral blood, collected in a trial of Ad26.COV2.S vaccine versus placebo. Receptor source: a person aged 18-60 years who received the Ad26.COV2.S COVID-19 vaccine or a placebo.

The chain combines TRBV19 with TRBJ2-7, with D uncertain. CDR3 size: 13 residues. The germline V and J ends were trimmed by 1 base and 4 bases, with 8 bases remaining between them. Germline CDR1 LNHDA, CDR2 SQIVND (reference sequence). This CDR3 reads CASSIVWGYEQYF. The DNA of the CDR3 is TGTGCCAGTAGTATAGTTTGGGGATACGAGCAGTACTTC.

The V and J genes are TRBV6-6 and TRBJ2-5; 9 nucleotides align to TRBD1. The CDR3 covers 17 residues. Germline loops: CDR1 MNHNY, CDR2 SVGAGI (reference sequence). Trimming at V came to 5 bases and at J to 1 base, leaving 11 bases not matched to a gene. CDR3 residues: CASSPGDRANFQETQYF. The DNA of the CDR3 is TGTGCCAGCAGTCCCGGGGACAGGGCGAATTTCCAAGAGACCCAGTACTTC.

This chain connects TRBV6-5 to TRBJ2-7; 11 nucleotides line up with TRBD1. The CDR3 consists of 12 residues. Germline V gene data show CDR1 as MNHEY and CDR2 as SVGAGI. With 10 bases clipped from V and 3 bases from J, the junction kept 2 bases outside the gene matches. The CDR3 region has the DNA TGTGCCACCGGGACAGGGGGCTACGAGCAGTACTTC. Translation: CATGTGGYEQYF.

The V call is TRBV6-5, the J call TRBJ2-7; D is unclear. The CDR3 is 13 amino acids. V was clipped by 6 bases and J by 3 bases, with 12 bases between them. Germline-derived CDR1 and CDR2 are MNHEY and SVGAGI. The CDR3 here is CASRVAEDYEQYF. The CDR3 coding sequence is TGTGCCAGCAGGGTGGCAGAAGACTACGAGCAGTACTTC.